This record covers a single T cell receptor beta chain. Its binding antigen is unknown. No per-base quality is available; no much larger clone lies one base away. The sample comes from a study (dated by TCRdb to between 2020 and 2023). Deletion took 8 bases off V and 6 bases off J, with a span of 20 bases between the germline ends. The CDR3, cysteine through phenylalanine, is 16 amino acids long. Kept here is only the CDR3 DNA, which spans 48 bases and is read in frame from base 1. The germline V gene specifies WSHSY as CDR1 and SAAADI as CDR2. Results the study describes overall, beyond this receptor: According to the authors, more investigation is needed, including longitudinal sampling and evaluation of a control group.

Survey-level sequencing on the immunoSEQ platform was used to profile the TCR beta chain repertoires. As for the original processing: Repertoire diversity was quantified as the inverse Simpson index, and CDR3 amino acid length spectratypes and V-J pairing frequencies were compared. TCR beta CDR3 sequences were matched against VDJdb to annotate clonotypes specific to SARS-CoV-2, CMV, influenza A and EBV. TCRdb mirrors the immuneACCESS table, restricted to in-frame sequences. Some clones are absent from its copies; in checked studies, under half trace to an unresolved V gene, and the reason for the others is unknown. That table is the source of V, J and clone size, and D and trimming were worked out from the DNA. The sample table lists under 90,000 clones, 80% to 95% of them with a count of one. Roughly 4.6% of the sample lies in the top ten. PBMCs were isolated from peripheral blood, and TCR beta sequencing was performed on genomic DNA from unsorted PBMCs.

The chain is made from TRBV10-2 and TRBJ1-6; no D gene call is confident. The receptor was isolated from a man aged 40-49 years with rheumatoid arthritis. The sequencing sample was made of PBMCs. At the DNA level, the sequence is TGCGCCAGCCGAGGAGGCATCCCGGGTGGTAATTCACCCCTCCACTTT. Its translation reads: CASRGGIPGGNSPLHF.